This TCR beta chain came from a study of T-cell reconstitution after alpha-beta-depleted transplantation in children. Unique molecular identifiers were incorporated when the TCRbeta library was constructed. TCRdb re-called the PCR reads with MiXCR, one entry per CDR3 protein. The sample lists about 610,000 distinct CDR3 sequences, roughly 10% occurring once. The CDR3 covers 15 residues. V lost 1 base, J lost 2 bases, and 12 bases lay in between. The germline V gene has CDR1 LGHNA and CDR2 YSLEER. Sequenced material: PBMCs from the stem cell graft donor, taken from the stem cell graft. The sequence derives from a human donor who donated a stem cell graft to a child with acute myeloid leukemia. The V and J genes are TRBV4-3 and TRBJ2-7; D is unclear. CDR3 sequence reads: CASSQARTETYEQYF. CDR3 coding DNA: TGCGCCAGCAGCCAAGCTCGGACGGAGACCTACGAGCAGTACTTC.